The 27 T cell receptor beta chains in this list originate from one sample, sequenced in a study of beta chain features in type 1 diabetes. Every isolated RNA sample was fully reverse transcribed, so sequencing captured expressed TCRB transcripts. Method: immunoSEQ multiplex PCR; TCRdb's copy keeps in-frame clones and lacks some. The sample lists some 330,000 clones; 11% were seen once. Sequencing was carried out using naive CD4+ T cells from blood. These receptors came from a woman aged 30 to 39 in good health.

This clone was counted a few times. The chain is built from TRBV19 and TRBJ2-2; 14 bases are a match to TRBD2. With 6 bases clipped from V and 6 bases from J, the junction kept 3 bases outside the gene matches. CDR3 length equals 15 residues. In germline, CDR1 is LNHDA, CDR2 SQIVND (reference sequence). The CDR3 spells CASRRLAGGAGELFF. CDR3 DNA sequence: TGTGCCAGTAGGCGACTAGCGGGAGGGGCCGGGGAGCTGTTTTTT.

Regarding this clone: The sample holds other DNA sequences that translate to the same CDR3. The chain carries TRBV2 and TRBJ1-5; D not certain. The CDR3 spans 15 residues. Germline V gene data show CDR1 as SNHLY and CDR2 as FYNNEI. Trimming removed 0 bases from V and 3 bases from J, with 9 bases in between. The CDR3 reads CASSEALRVNQPQHF. CDR3 DNA sequence: TGTGCCAGCAGTGAAGCGCTTCGGGTCAATCAGCCCCAGCATTTT.

This clone has a handful of counts. The genes are TRBV7-2 and TRBJ1-1; D perhaps matches TRBD1 (6 bases). Germline lookup yields CDR1 SGHTA and CDR2 FQGNSA. The CDR3 is 19 amino acids. Trimming left V 5 bases short and J 0 bases short, with 25 bases between. As DNA, the CDR3 is TGTGCCAGCAGCCCACCCATCACAGGGAAGGTGGTAATGAACACTGAAGCTTTCTTT. It is translated as CASSPPITGKVVMNTEAFF.

This clone was observed a handful of times. The rearrangement joins TRBV6-6 to TRBJ2-7; TRBD2 might be the D (5 bases). Germline assignment: CDR1 MNHNY and CDR2 SVGAGI (reference sequence). V was pared by 0 bases and J by 6 bases, with 12 bases between. The CDR3 is 14 residues long. CDR3 region: CASSYSSDRGEQYF. CDR3 DNA: TGTGCCAGCAGTTACTCGAGTGATCGGGGCGAGCAGTACTTC.

The chain recombines TRBV30 with TRBJ2-5; 9 bases are shared with TRBD2. The germline V gene encodes CDR1 GTSNPN and CDR2 SVGIG (reference sequence). J gave up 5 bases and V 0 bases, and 4 bases lay outside the gene matches. The CDR3 length is 14 residues. CDR3 coding DNA: TGTGCCTGGAGTGTACTCAGCGGGGGGGAGACCCAGTACTTC. Translation: CAWSVLSGGETQYF.

For the CDR3, the DNA is TGTGCCATCAGCTGGGACAGGGGGCGCGACGGCTACACCTTC. Translated: CAISWDRGRDGYTF. The chain employs TRBV10-3 and TRBJ1-2; TRBD1 matches at 12 bases. V trimming: 6 bases; J trimming: 8 bases; junction bases outside the gene matches: 7. The CDR3 covers 14 residues. Germline values: CDR1 ENHRY, CDR2 SYGVKD.

Many counts were recorded for this clone. The chain couples TRBV29-1 to TRBJ2-5, with D possibly being TRBD2 (7 bases). This CDR3 spans 12 amino acids. Per the germline V gene, CDR1 is SQVTM and CDR2 is ANQGSEA. With 7 bases removed from V and 5 bases from J, the gap between germline ends came to 14 bases. CDR3 amino acids: CSAGDYQETQYF. The CDR3 DNA reads as TGCAGCGCAGGGGACTATCAGGAGACCCAGTACTTC.

This chain's CDR3 is CASRLQGVKETQYF. As DNA, the CDR3 is TGTGCCAGCCGACTACAGGGCGTAAAAGAGACCCAGTACTTC. The chain carries TRBV28 and TRBJ2-5; a weak D match, TRBD1 (6 bases). V was cut by 8 bases and J by 3 bases, with 16 bases left in between. Germline V gene sequence: CDR1 MDHEN, CDR2 SYDVKM. The CDR3 sequence is 14 residues long.

The sample holds a few counts of this clone. This chain uses TRBV18 with TRBJ2-5, with a weak D call TRBD2 (6 bases). The germline V gene encodes CDR1 KGHSH and CDR2 LQKENI. Trimming cost V 2 bases and J 5 bases, with 18 bases left between them. CDR3 length: 16 amino acids. CDR3 in amino acids: CASSPNPTSRVETQYF. CDR3 bases: TGTGCCAGCTCACCAAACCCCACTAGCCGGGTTGAGACCCAGTACTTC.

V and J are TRBV28 and TRBJ2-1; D possibly corresponds to TRBD2 (6 bases). Germline CDR1 and CDR2: MDHEN and SYDVKM. The CDR3 runs 15 residues. The V end was cut by 6 bases, the J end by 3 bases, with 15 bases between. The DNA for the CDR3 is TGTGCCAGCAGGGAGGGATGGGCCAACTACAATGAGCAGTTCTTC. Translating gives CASREGWANYNEQFF.

This clone was seen more than once but under ten times. The rearrangement uses TRBV5-1 and TRBJ2-1; maybe TRBD2 (5 bases). The germline gives CDR1 SGHRS, CDR2 YFSETQ. Trimming removed 4 bases from V and 2 bases from J, with 10 bases in between. The CDR3 is 14 amino acids. CDR3 sequence (DNA): TGCGCCAGCAGCCGGCCGGGAACCTACAATGAGCAGTTCTTC. Protein: CASSRPGTYNEQFF.

This clone was detected a few times. The J gene is TRBJ2-1, the V gene TRBV5-4; 9 bases align to TRBD2. Germline V gives CDR1 SGHNT, CDR2 YYREEE (reference sequence). V was pared by 0 bases and J by 7 bases, with 5 bases of the junction left unmatched. The CDR3 has 15 amino acids. The DNA for the CDR3 is TGTGCCAGCAGCTTGGTCGAGACTAGCGGTAATGAGCAGTTCTTC. Its translation is CASSLVETSGNEQFF.

The chain couples TRBV18 to TRBJ2-3; D unclear. The germline V gene has CDR1 KGHSH and CDR2 LQKENI. This CDR3 region has 13 residues. Trimming shortened V by 3 bases and J by 4 bases, and 8 bases separated the two germline ends. The CDR3 DNA reads TGTGCCAGCTCACCCCTCGAGTCAGATACGCAGTATTTT. This codes for CASSPLESDTQYF.

This clone was counted only a few times. The chain combines TRBV5-4 with TRBJ2-7; possible D gene TRBD1, 5 bases. CDR3 size: 17 residues. Germline CDR1 is SGHNT and CDR2 is YYREEE (reference sequence). V lost 4 bases, J lost 3 bases, and 23 bases lay in between. CDR3 loop: CASSQAHGQGTFYEQYF. CDR3 nucleotides: TGTGCCAGCAGCCAAGCTCACGGTCAGGGAACTTTCTACGAGCAGTACTTC.

The J gene is TRBJ1-2, the V gene TRBV28, with 7 bases lining up with TRBD1. CDR1 is MDHEN and CDR2 is SYDVKM in the germline V gene. The junction had 8 bases not matched to a gene; V was cut back by 5 bases and J by 2 bases. The CDR3 length is 15 residues. The CDR3 sequence: CASSLLTGENYGYTF. In nucleotides, the CDR3 is TGTGCCAGCAGTCTCCTCACAGGGGAAAACTATGGCTACACCTTC.

The V and J genes are TRBV11-2 and TRBJ1-1, with 10 bases identical to TRBD1. The junction had 6 bases not matched to a gene; V was cut back by 5 bases and J by 3 bases. CDR3 size: 15 residues. The germline V gene has CDR1 SGHAT and CDR2 FQNNGV. CDR3 nucleotide sequence: TGTGCCAGCAGCAAATGGGGGACAGGGGACACTGAAGCTTTCTTT. Protein: CASSKWGTGDTEAFF.

The CDR3 here is CASSFGDYNEQFF. CDR3 nucleotide sequence: TGTGCCAGCAGCTTCGGGGACTACAATGAGCAGTTCTTC. This chain joins TRBV7-3 and TRBJ2-1, with D possibly being TRBD2 (5 bases). Per germline, CDR1 SGHTA and CDR2 FQGTGA. The CDR3 is 13 residues long. V dropped 3 bases and J dropped 3 bases, with 6 bases sitting between them. The whole variable domain, remainder taken from reference TRBV7-3 and TRBJ2-1, is GAGVSQTPSNKVTEKGKYVELRCDPISGHTALYWYRQSLGQGPEFLIYFQGTGAADDSGLPNDRFFAVRPEGSVSTLKIQRTERGDSAVYLCASSFGDYNEQFFGPGTRLTVL.

The chain carries TRBV28 and TRBJ2-3, with 8 positions matching TRBD1. V was pared by 7 bases and J by 7 bases, with 7 bases of the junction left unmatched. Per germline, CDR1 MDHEN and CDR2 SYDVKM. The length of the CDR3 is 13 residues. CDR3 region: CASNVRGLNTQYF. The CDR3 DNA is TGTGCCAGCAACGTCAGGGGGCTCAATACGCAGTATTTT.

This clone was seen a few times. The chain has TRBV19 and TRBJ2-5; TRBD1 might be the D (6 bases). V was trimmed by 3 bases and J by 2 bases, leaving 16 bases between them. This CDR3 has 16 amino acids. Germline V CDR1 and CDR2: LNHDA, SQIVND (reference sequence). In nucleotides, the CDR3 is TGTGCCAGTAGTATGGGGGCAGGGCCATCACAAGAGACCCAGTACTTC. This encodes CASSMGAGPSQETQYF.

The chain uses TRBV9 and TRBJ2-5; a possible D gene is TRBD1 (6 bases). V was clipped by 0 bases and J by 2 bases, with 14 bases between them. The CDR3 length is 16 residues. Germline-derived CDR1 and CDR2 are SGDLS and YYNGEE. The CDR3 coding sequence is TGTGCCAGCAGCGTAGCCCCACGGACAGAACAAGAGACCCAGTACTTC. It yields the protein CASSVAPRTEQETQYF.

This clone was seen more than once but under ten times. The CDR3 here is CASSPGIFSNQPQHF. The DNA for the CDR3 is TGCGCCAGCAGCCCAGGGATTTTTAGCAATCAGCCCCAGCATTTT. The genes are TRBV4-3 and TRBJ1-5; a possible D gene is TRBD1 (5 bases). Germline CDR1 reads LGHNA; CDR2 reads YSLEER. The CDR3 has 15 amino acids. V was shortened by 4 bases and J by 0 bases, with 10 bases between the two germline ends.

The J gene is TRBJ2-1, the V gene TRBV4-2; 7 bases map to TRBD1. This CDR3 spans 15 amino acids. V shed 0 bases and J 9 bases; nucleotides not matched to a gene: 8. Germline assignment: CDR1 LGHNA and CDR2 YNFKEQ. CDR3 DNA sequence: TGTGCCAGCAGCCAAGATCTGGCATCAGGGGGTGAGCAGTTCTTC. It specifies CASSQDLASGGEQFF.

The CDR3 spells CASSLWGPANTGELFF. The CDR3 bases are TGCGCCAGCAGCTTGTGGGGGCCTGCGAACACCGGGGAGCTGTTTTTT. The V gene is TRBV5-1, the J gene TRBJ2-2; possible D gene TRBD1, 6 bases. The CDR3 has 16 residues. V was shortened by 1 base and J by 0 bases, with 10 bases between the two germline ends. The V gene's germline CDR1 is SGHRS and CDR2 YFSETQ.

This clone was counted only a few times. The J gene is TRBJ1-4, the V gene TRBV4-2; 9 nucleotides line up with TRBD1. Germline-derived CDR1 and CDR2 are LGHNA and YNFKEQ. V lost 0 bases, J lost 7 bases, and 6 bases stayed unmatched. CDR3 length: 16 residues. The CDR3 loop is CASSQELTGGSEKLFF. The CDR3 region has the DNA TGTGCCAGCAGCCAAGAGTTGACAGGGGGGAGTGAAAAACTGTTTTTT.

There are a few counts of this clone. The chain couples TRBV27 to TRBJ2-5, with 11 bases lining up with TRBD2. Germline V gives CDR1 MNHEY, CDR2 SMNVEV (reference sequence). With V trimmed by 5 bases and J by 4 bases, 3 bases remained unmatched. The CDR3 is 14 residues long. In DNA form, the CDR3 reads TGTGCCAGCAGTCCTAGCGGGAGGCGAGAGACCCAGTACTTC. It yields the protein CASSPSGRRETQYF.

This clone occurred a few times. The chain has TRBV23-1 and TRBJ2-5; weak D call: TRBD1 (5 bases). TRBV23-1 is reported as an ORF; its role is uncertain. This CDR3 region has 15 residues. The V and J ends lost 10 bases and 7 bases respectively, with 25 bases between them. In DNA, the CDR3 is TGCGCCAACGATAGGGGATCTATGGGGATCGGGACCCAGTACTTC. The encoded protein is CANDRGSMGIGTQYF.

This clone was counted between two and nine times. The genes are TRBV7-9 and TRBJ2-7; 7 bases line up with TRBD1. With 5 bases clipped from V and 0 bases from J, the junction kept 10 bases outside the gene matches. Germline CDR1 reads SEHNR; CDR2 reads FQNEAQ (reference sequence). CDR3 length: 16 amino acids. The CDR3 is CASSIVGDRTSYEQYF. As DNA, the CDR3 is TGTGCCAGCAGCATTGTGGGGGACAGAACCTCCTACGAGCAGTACTTC.